A selection of T cell receptor beta chains follows, all from one sample in a study of T cell responses to AZD1222 COVID-19 vaccine. Assay used: immunoSEQ multiplex PCR; TCRdb lists only in-frame clones, some missing. The table has over 130,000 clones, around 91% seen once; the top ten hold roughly 9.9%. Source: peripheral blood, taken 28 days after the second AZD1222 dose. All receptors derive from an adult who received the AZD1222 COVID-19 vaccine. Each CDR3 is given with its conserved first and last residue. The D gene is left open where the match is weak.

J gene: TRBJ1-2
D gene: TRBD1
V gene: TRBV28
CDR3 protein: CASSFMGTGTAYGYTF

J gene: TRBJ1-1
D gene: -
V gene: TRBV11-2
CDR3 protein: CASSLVPGMNTEAFF

J gene: TRBJ2-5
D gene: -
V gene: TRBV7-2
CDR3 protein: CASSLASRDGVTQYF

J gene: TRBJ1-2
D gene: -
V gene: TRBV5-1
CDR3 protein: CASSLVTGNNYGYTF

J gene: TRBJ1-5
D gene: TRBD1
V gene: TRBV6-5
CDR3 protein: CASSPGTERQPQHF

J gene: TRBJ2-5
D gene: TRBD1
V gene: TRBV6-5
CDR3 protein: CASSRVPGQLETQYF

J gene: TRBJ1-1
D gene: -
V gene: TRBV18
CDR3 protein: CASSREGRGATGEAFF

J gene: TRBJ2-3
D gene: TRBD1
V gene: TRBV7-4
CDR3 protein: CASSDRDRVLDTQYF

J gene: TRBJ2-1
D gene: -
V gene: TRBV15
CDR3 protein: CATSRERGFEQFF

J gene: TRBJ1-2
D gene: TRBD1
V gene: TRBV5-6
CDR3 protein: CASSPFGDRGQYGYTF

J gene: TRBJ1-2
D gene: -
V gene: TRBV6-2/TRBV6-3
CDR3 protein: CASSYSGFRGYTF

J gene: TRBJ1-4
D gene: TRBD1
V gene: TRBV27
CDR3 protein: CATRTGLNEKLFF

J gene: TRBJ1-5
D gene: -
V gene: TRBV13
CDR3 protein: CASSKTGTLNQPQHF

J gene: TRBJ1-5
D gene: -
V gene: TRBV10-3
CDR3 protein: CAISDPGAQPQHF

J gene: TRBJ2-7
D gene: -
V gene: TRBV5-1
CDR3 protein: CASSLSRYEQYF

J gene: TRBJ1-1
D gene: TRBD1
V gene: TRBV19
CDR3 protein: CASSIVGGQEAFF

J gene: TRBJ1-4
D gene: -
V gene: TRBV28
CDR3 protein: CASSLGGSDEKLFF

J gene: TRBJ2-1
D gene: TRBD1
V gene: TRBV20-1
CDR3 protein: CSASRQGNYNEQFF

J gene: TRBJ2-3
D gene: TRBD2
V gene: TRBV5-4
CDR3 protein: CASSRVKVAGSTDTQYF